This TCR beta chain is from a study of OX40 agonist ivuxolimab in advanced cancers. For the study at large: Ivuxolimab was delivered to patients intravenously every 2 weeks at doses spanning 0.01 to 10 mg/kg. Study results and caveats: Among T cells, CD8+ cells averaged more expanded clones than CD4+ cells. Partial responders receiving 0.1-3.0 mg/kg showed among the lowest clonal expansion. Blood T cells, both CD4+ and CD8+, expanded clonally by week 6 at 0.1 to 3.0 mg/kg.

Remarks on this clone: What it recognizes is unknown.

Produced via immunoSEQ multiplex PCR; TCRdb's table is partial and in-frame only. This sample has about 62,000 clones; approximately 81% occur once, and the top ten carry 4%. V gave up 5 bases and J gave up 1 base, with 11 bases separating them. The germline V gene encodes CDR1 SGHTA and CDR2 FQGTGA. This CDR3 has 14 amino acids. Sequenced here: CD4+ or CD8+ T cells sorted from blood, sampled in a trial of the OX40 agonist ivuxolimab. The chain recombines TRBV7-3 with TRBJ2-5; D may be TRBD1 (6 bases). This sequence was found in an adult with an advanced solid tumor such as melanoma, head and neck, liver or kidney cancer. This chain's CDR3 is CASSRGGPQETQYF. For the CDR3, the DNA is TGTGCCAGCAGCCGTGGGGGCCCCCAAGAGACCCAGTACTTC.